The 8 T cell receptor beta chains presented below share a single source sample, sequenced in a study of blood T cell repertoires in COVID-19. Assay: immunoSEQ multiplex PCR; the TCRdb copy retains only in-frame clones and omits some. This sample has under 250,000 clones; 70% to 90% occur once, and the top ten carry over 7.5%. Sample: PBMCs or T cells enriched from blood (not recorded which). The receptors were gathered from a woman in her forties or fifties with acute COVID-19.

The chain combines TRBV5-1 with TRBJ2-2; D perhaps matches TRBD2 (5 bases). V was cut by 5 bases and J by 0 bases, with 8 bases left in between. The CDR3 has 14 residues. From germline, CDR1 is SGHRS and CDR2 YFSETQ. CDR3 amino acids: CASRGGTNTGELFF. CDR3 sequence (DNA): TGCGCCAGCAGAGGAGGAACGAACACCGGGGAGCTGTTTTTT.

The chain recombines TRBV9 with TRBJ1-2; 9 bases are shared with TRBD1. V trimming: 0 bases; J trimming: 8 bases; junction bases outside the gene matches: 8. This CDR3 is 15 amino acids long. The V gene's germline CDR1 is SGDLS and CDR2 YYNGEE. The CDR3 is CASSVGPGQGYGYTF. CDR3 DNA sequence: TGTGCCAGCAGCGTAGGGCCGGGACAGGGTTACGGCTACACCTTC.

This chain connects TRBV11-2 to TRBJ2-5, with D possibly being TRBD2 (5 bases). Deletions cut 4 bases from V and 3 bases from J, with 12 bases between. The CDR3 sequence is 14 residues long. From germline, CDR1 is SGHAT and CDR2 FQNNGV. The CDR3, as DNA: TGTGCCAGCAGCTCTTTGATCGGGGAAGAGACCCAGTACTTC. It yields the protein CASSSLIGEETQYF. Complete variable domain (other parts from reference TRBV11-2 and TRBJ2-5): EAGVAQSPRYKIIEKRQSVAFWCNPISGHATLYWYQQILGQGPKLLIQFQNNGVVDDSQLPKDRFSAERLKGVDSTLKIQPAKLEDSAVYLCASSSLIGEETQYFGPGTRLLVL.

This clone was counted a few times. In DNA form, the CDR3 reads TGTGCCAGTAGAGCCGGGACAGGGCATCAGCCCCAGCATTTT. It codes for CASRAGTGHQPQHF. The V and J genes are TRBV19 and TRBJ1-5; 9 bases map to TRBD1. Unmatched junction bases numbered 5, after V lost 6 bases and J lost 5 bases. CDR3 size: 14 residues. The germline CDR1 and CDR2 sequences are LNHDA and SQIVND (reference sequence).

About this clone itself: The sample has other DNA sequences that encode this CDR3 too. The gene calls are TRBV12-3 or TRBV12-4 and TRBJ1-2; a possible D gene is TRBD1 (6 bases). The V gene lost 6 bases and the J gene lost 4 bases, with 12 bases spanning the gap. CDR3 length equals 13 residues. The chain's CDR3 is CASSSGESYGYTF. CDR3 bases: TGTGCCAGCAGCTCAGGGGAGAGCTATGGCTACACCTTC.

The V call is TRBV9, the J call TRBJ1-1, with D perhaps TRBD1 (5 bases). Germline CDR1 and CDR2: SGDLS and YYNGEE. This CDR3 contains 15 residues. Trimming removed 0 bases from V and 2 bases from J, with 11 bases in between. As DNA, the CDR3 is TGTGCCAGCAGCGTAGTCGGGGGGAAAAACACTGAAGCTTTCTTT. It translates to CASSVVGGKNTEAFF.

This chain connects TRBV5-1 to TRBJ2-7; the match to TRBD2 covers 7 bases. Trimming took 0 bases from V and 6 from J; bases not matched to a gene: 9. There are 15 residues in the CDR3. Germline V lookup: CDR1 SGHRS, CDR2 YFSETQ. CDR3 sequence (DNA): TGCGCCAGCAGCTTGGTGGCGGGAGCAAGCCCCGAGCAGTACTTC. Its translation: CASSLVAGASPEQYF. Using reference TRBV5-1 and TRBJ2-7 for the parts outside the CDR3, the full variable domain is KAGVTQTPRYLIKTRGQQVTLSCSPISGHRSVSWYQQTPGQGLQFLFEYFSETQRNKGNFPGRFSGRQFSNSRSEMNVSTLELGDSALYLCASSLVAGASPEQYFGPGTRLTVT.

The chain is built from TRBV19 and TRBJ1-2; D remains unclear. The germline CDR1 and CDR2 sequences are LNHDA and SQIVND (reference sequence). This CDR3 is built from 14 residues. Between the trimmed V and J ends, which lost 2 bases and 4 bases, there was a span of 11 bases. This CDR3 is CASSIIGQVYGYTF. For the CDR3, the DNA is TGTGCCAGTAGTATAATTGGGCAGGTCTATGGCTACACCTTC.